This entry concerns a single TCR beta chain. The repertoire was sequenced with immunoSEQ multiplex PCR; TCRdb's copy has only in-frame clones and lacks some. The sample records more than 95,000 clones, approximately 86% being singletons. The data originate from a study of cytomegalovirus exposure and HLA in healthy donors. The germline CDR1 and CDR2 sequences are MDHEN and SYDVKM. J lost 2 bases, V lost 3 bases, and 5 bases had no gene match. The CDR3 extends over 15 amino acids. The chain has TRBV28 and TRBJ2-3; 7 bases are shared with TRBD2. The source is a woman aged 18-30 years in good health and CMV-seropositive. The sequenced sample was PBMCs. This chain's CDR3 is CASSFGGMVTDTQYF. The CDR3 nucleotides are TGTGCCAGCAGTTTCGGGGGGATGGTCACAGATACGCAGTATTTT.